These T cell receptor beta chains were read from a single sample in a study of blood T cells in healthy people across ages. Via MiXCR, TCRdb re-called the 5' RACE reads, giving one row per CDR3 protein. Of some 710,000 distinct CDR3 sequences in the sample, roughly 46% are singletons; the top ten hold 15% to 20%. The sample comprised blood. The receptor source for this set is an elderly man in good health. Both conserved end residues are part of each CDR3. D genes are given only for firm matches. For some rows the clone size is stated as once, few or many, or as a class when expanded; others skip it.

TRBD2,NA,TRBV28,TRBJ2-1,TGTGCCAGCACCGGACTAGCGGGAGTACCGAGCGACAATGAGCAGTTCTTC,CASTGLAGVPSDNEQFF
TRBD2,few,TRBV20-1,TRBJ2-1,TGCAGTGCTAGAGCCTCCTTGATAGCGGGCCCCTTCTACAATGAGCAGTTCTTC,CSARASLIAGPFYNEQFF
TRBD2,NA,TRBV11-3,TRBJ2-1,TGTGCCAGCAGCCCTGGACTAGCGGGAGTACATGAGCAGTTCTTC,CASSPGLAGVHEQFF
NA,NA,TRBV10-1,TRBJ2-7,TGCGCCAGCAGTGAGGGACACGAGCAGTACTTC,CASSEGHEQYF
NA,many,TRBV29-1,TRBJ1-1,TGCAGCGCAGAAGGGGCCACTGAAGCTTTCTTT,CSAEGATEAFF
NA,NA,TRBV27,TRBJ2-7,TGTGCCAGCAGTTACCGGACTGACCCCTACGAGCAGTACTTC,CASSYRTDPYEQYF
NA,NA,TRBV4-3,TRBJ2-4,TGCGCCAGCAGCCAAGACGCCAGTTCGGGAAACATTCAGTACTTC,CASSQDASSGNIQYF
NA,NA,TRBV3-1,TRBJ1-1,TGTGCCAGCAGCCTCCGAGCCACTGAAGCTTTCTTT,CASSLRATEAFF
NA,NA,TRBV11-2,TRBJ2-7,TGTGCCAGCAGCCTTGTAGCGCTAGTGACCTACGAGCAGTACTTC,CASSLVALVTYEQYF
TRBD1,NA,TRBV7-9,TRBJ2-1,TGTGCCAGCAGCAAAACCGGGACAGGGGCCTACAATGAGCAGTTCTTC,CASSKTGTGAYNEQFF
NA,NA,TRBV13,TRBJ2-2,TGTGCCAGCAGCTTAGACGTCCCCGACACCGGGGAGCTGTTTTTT,CASSLDVPDTGELFF
NA,NA,TRBV4-3,TRBJ2-7,TGCGCCAGCAGCCATACAGAGGCCCCGCGTAACGAGCAGTACTTC,CASSHTEAPRNEQYF
TRBD2,NA,TRBV4-3,TRBJ2-4,TGCGCCAGCAGCAAAGCGGGAGATAAATCCACCGTAGCCAAAAACATTCAGTACTTC,CASSKAGDKSTVAKNIQYF
NA,NA,TRBV27,TRBJ1-1,TGTGCCAGCAGTTTTTTTGTATACACTGAAGCTTTCTTT,CASSFFVYTEAFF
TRBD1,once,TRBV10-3,TRBJ2-1,TGTGCCATCAGGACAGGGGGATACAATGAGCAGTTCTTC,CAIRTGGYNEQFF
TRBD2,NA,TRBV6-1,TRBJ2-7,TGTGCCAGCTCGCGGCGGGAGGAAGTTTACGAGCAGTACTTC,CASSRREEVYEQYF
NA,NA,TRBV5-1,TRBJ1-1,TGCGCCAGCCAGATCAAACAGAACACTGAAGCTTTCTTT,CASQIKQNTEAFF
NA,NA,TRBV20-1,TRBJ2-1,TGCAGTGCCAGTCATCTCAATGAGCAGTTCTTC,CSASHLNEQFF
NA,once,TRBV11-2,TRBJ1-1,TGTGCCAGCAGCCCGTTGCTGGGGTTGGGCACTGAAGCTTTCTTT,CASSPLLGLGTEAFF
TRBD2,NA,TRBV12-3/TRBV12-4,TRBJ2-7,TGTGCCATCCCCCCGGTTGAGGGAGGGCCAAATGAGCAGTACTTC,CAIPPVEGGPNEQYF
NA,many,TRBV27,TRBJ2-1,TGTGCCAGCAGTTTAGTGTCTGGGTACAATGAGCAGTTCTTC,CASSLVSGYNEQFF
NA,NA,TRBV5-1,TRBJ2-6,TGCGCCAGCAGCCGAGGACGGCCCCCGTCCAACGTCCTGACTTTC,CASSRGRPPSNVLTF
NA,NA,TRBV12-3/TRBV12-4,TRBJ2-7,TGTGCCAGCAGTCAACTGGGAAGGACAGCTAACTACGAGCAGTCCTTC,CASSQLGRTANYEQSF
NA,NA,TRBV18,TRBJ1-1,TGTGCCAGCTCGCCCCGGACGGGAGAGACTGAAGCTTTCTTT,CASSPRTGETEAFF
NA,NA,TRBV7-2,TRBJ2-5,TGTGCCAGCAGCTTATTTGCGTTCGAGACCCAGTACTTC,CASSLFAFETQYF
TRBD2,NA,TRBV20-1,TRBJ2-3,TGCAGTGCTAGAGATCTTTGGACTAGCGGGGCAACAGATACGCAGTATTTT,CSARDLWTSGATDTQYF